Listed here is a single T cell receptor (beta chain). The data were obtained in a study of cytomegalovirus exposure and HLA in healthy donors. The overall study: An earlier analysis found 110 million or so unique TCR beta sequences from about 190 million T cells.

Primers: 60 Vbeta forward and 13 Jbeta reverse. In the authors' workflow: Some 80 million unique TCR beta chains, 10 million to 14 million shared, were counted in a later analysis. Only in-frame clones appear in the TCRdb table, and some are missing; sequencing was by immunoSEQ multiplex PCR. D and trimming come from the DNA, and the V and J calls and clone size come from that table. The repertoire includes 150,000 to 200,000 clones, about 84% of them detected once, and 13% to 15% sits in the top ten. Per germline, CDR1 LGHNA and CDR2 YSLEER. The CDR3 loop spans 16 amino acids. The sequencing sample was made of PBMCs. This receptor was obtained from a woman aged 25-40 years in good health and CMV-seropositive. V gene TRBV4-3 combines with J gene TRBJ2-5; D might be TRBD1 (7 bases). The closer fit of TRBJ2-7 to the DNA end suggests the J call may be wrong. The CDR3 here is CASSQDSGGSPYEQYF. CDR3 coding DNA: TGCGCCAGCAGCCAAGACTCAGGGGGGTCCCCCTACGAGCAGTACTTC.